These 18 T cell receptor beta chains originate from one sample sequenced in a study of blood T cells in healthy people across ages. A second PCR of 7 to 11 cycles used a sample-barcoded 5' primer and a J-beta primer mix. Via MiXCR, TCRdb re-called the 5' RACE reads, giving one row per CDR3 protein. The table shows about 1.1 million distinct CDR3 sequences, with 35% to 45% occurring only once. Sequencing was carried out using blood. All receptors derive from a man younger than 30 in good health.

The table lists this clonotype with a few counts. The chain is built from TRBV29-1 and TRBJ1-1; tentatively, D is TRBD1 (5 bases). The germline CDR1 and CDR2 sequences are SQVTM and ANQGSEA. V was pared by 4 bases and J by 5 bases, with 14 bases between. This CDR3 region has 13 residues. CDR3 residues: CSVVRGMGTEAFF. The CDR3 nucleotides read TGCAGCGTTGTACGGGGGATGGGAACTGAAGCTTTCTTT.

V and J are TRBV6-1 and TRBJ2-1; 7 nucleotides match TRBD1. The CDR3 runs to 13 residues. Germline trimming cut 4 bases from V and 5 bases from J; bases unmatched to any gene: 2. Germline V gene data show CDR1 as MNHNS and CDR2 as SASEGT. CDR3 protein: CASSGDRNNEQFF. The CDR3 nucleotides read TGTGCCAGCAGTGGGGACAGAAACAATGAGCAGTTCTTC.

This clonotype showed up just a few times. One end of the junction varies from germline; a read error may be responsible. The CDR3 reads CASRLEGDQFF. In DNA form, the CDR3 reads TGTGCCAGCAGATTAGAGGGGGACCAGTTCTTC. V and J are TRBV12-3 or TRBV12-4 and TRBJ2-1; D is possibly TRBD1 (6 bases). CDR3 length: 11 residues.

V and J are TRBV9 and TRBJ2-1; D ambiguous. Trimming cost V 3 bases and J 6 bases, with 22 bases left between them. The CDR3 is made up of 17 amino acids. Germline CDR1 is SGDLS and CDR2 is YYNGEE. The CDR3 sequence: CASSARFSDMNGNEQFF. The CDR3 coding sequence is TGTGCCAGCAGCGCCCGATTTAGTGACATGAACGGCAATGAGCAGTTCTTC.

The chain has TRBV28 and TRBJ1-6; D uncertain. This CDR3 comprises 13 residues. The V and J ends lost 6 bases and 6 bases respectively, with 9 bases between them. Germline CDR1 MDHEN, CDR2 SYDVKM. The CDR3 DNA reads as TGTGCCAGCAGCCCGATTGGTAATTCACCCCTCCACTTT. Its translation: CASSPIGNSPLHF.

A remark on this clonotype: The missing conserved phenylalanine or tryptophan at the end of this CDR3 makes a read error likely. V and J are TRBV2 and TRBJ2-7, with a weak D call TRBD1 (5 bases). The CDR3 length is 12 residues. Trimming cost V 5 bases and J 4 bases, with 9 bases left between them. The germline CDR1 and CDR2 sequences are SNHLY and FYNNEI. CDR3 amino acids: CASSPTGYEQYL. In DNA, the CDR3 is TGTGCCAGCAGTCCCACAGGATACGAGCAGTACTTA.

This clonotype was seen more than once but under ten times. The V gene is TRBV12-3 or TRBV12-4, the J gene TRBJ1-5; no reliable D call. The CDR3 is 14 amino acids. Trimming took 3 bases from V and 3 from J, leaving 9 bases between them. CDR3 region: CASSFGRNNQPQHF. Written as DNA, the CDR3 is TGTGCCAGCAGTTTCGGACGGAACAATCAGCCCCAGCATTTT.

V usage is TRBV7-2 and J usage is TRBJ1-5, with 10 bases identical to TRBD1. This CDR3 region has 16 residues. CDR1 and CDR2 from the germline V gene are SGHTA and FQGNSA. V was pared by 0 bases and J by 7 bases, with 6 bases of the junction left unmatched. CDR3 protein: CASSLAYGTGEQPQHF. The CDR3 DNA sequence: TGTGCCAGCAGCTTAGCGTACGGGACAGGGGAACAGCCCCAGCATTTT.

The chain employs TRBV4-1 and TRBJ2-5; D is undetermined. CDR3 length: 14 amino acids. Germline-derived CDR1 and CDR2 are MGHRA and YSYEKL. V dropped 0 bases and J dropped 11 bases, with 16 bases sitting between them. Written as DNA, the CDR3 is TGCGCCAGCAGCCAAGATCCCTCTTACAAGGAGCAGTACTTC. It translates to CASSQDPSYKEQYF.

V is TRBV4-3 and J is TRBJ2-7; 8 positions match TRBD1. The CDR3 loop spans 14 amino acids. Per the germline V gene, CDR1 is LGHNA and CDR2 is YSLEER. The junction had 7 bases not matched to a gene; V was cut back by 4 bases and J by 5 bases. DNA of the CDR3: TGCGCCAGCAGCCTCCGACAGGGGTCCCACGAGCAGTACTTC. Translated, it gives CASSLRQGSHEQYF.

The chain recombines TRBV10-3 with TRBJ2-5; no firm D call. CDR1 is ENHRY and CDR2 is SYGVKD in the germline V gene. The CDR3 runs 15 residues. Deletions cut 7 bases from V and 4 bases from J, with 19 bases between. CDR3 coding DNA: TGTGCCATCACAGAGCAGTTGGGGATCGGAGAGACCCAGTACTTC. Translating gives CAITEQLGIGETQYF.

The V gene is TRBV27, the J gene TRBJ1-6, with D uncertain. The germline CDR1 and CDR2 sequences are MNHEY and SMNVEV (reference sequence). The CDR3 consists of 14 residues. The ends were cut back, 11 bases at V and 7 bases at J, with 18 bases in the middle. The CDR3 nucleotides are TGTGCCTCCCGGGCCTCGGCGGGGAATTCACCCCTCCACTTT. Translating it yields CASRASAGNSPLHF.

V and J are TRBV7-8 and TRBJ2-2, with 12 bases matching TRBD1. V dropped 7 bases and J dropped 2; count of bases not matched to a gene: 11. The CDR3 sequence is 18 residues long. CDR1 and CDR2 (germline): SGHVS, FQNEAQ. The CDR3 loop is CASTFPGTGGLNTGELFF. The DNA of the CDR3 is TGTGCCAGCACCTTCCCCGGGACAGGGGGCCTTAACACCGGGGAGCTGTTTTTT.

This sequence joins TRBV7-8 and TRBJ2-7; tentative D call: TRBD1 (6 bases). The DNA end lines up better with TRBJ2-5; the J call may be wrong. Germline CDR1 SGHVS, CDR2 FQNEAQ. CDR3 length: 13 amino acids. The CDR3 reads CASSPGQRETQYF. CDR3 coding DNA: TGTGCCAGCAGCCCTGGACAGCGAGAGACCCAGTACTTC.

The chain has TRBV6-2 or TRBV6-3 and TRBJ1-5; D unresolved. The V and J ends lost 2 bases and 2 bases respectively, with 16 bases between them. CDR3 length: 17 residues. Per the germline V gene, CDR1 is MNHEY and CDR2 is SVGEGT. The DNA of the CDR3 is TGTGCCAGCAGTTACGCCGGGCACCCCGGGCGCAATCAGCCCCAGCATTTT. Translating it yields CASSYAGHPGRNQPQHF.

This clonotype was seen a handful of times. This chain links TRBV9 with TRBJ2-3; TRBD2 matches 9 bases. The germline V gene has CDR1 SGDLS and CDR2 YYNGEE. The CDR3 sequence is 18 residues long. V lost 4 bases and J lost 3; bases outside the gene matches: 15. The CDR3 nucleotides are TGTGCCAGCAGCCCCGTAGGGGGTAGCGGGGGAATAACAGATACGCAGTATTTT. It codes for CASSPVGGSGGITDTQYF.

For the CDR3, the DNA is TGCGCCAGCAGTACCCAGGGTTCTAATGAAAAACTGTTTTTT. Translation gives CASSTQGSNEKLFF. The genes are TRBV5-1 and TRBJ1-4; possible D gene TRBD1, 5 bases. V was shortened by 5 bases and J by 3 bases, with 11 bases between the two germline ends. Germline loops: CDR1 SGHRS, CDR2 YFSETQ. This CDR3 is built from 14 residues.

This rearrangement joins TRBV10-3 to TRBJ1-5, with D perhaps TRBD1 (5 bases). V was shortened by 8 bases and J by 4 bases, with 15 bases between the two germline ends. The CDR3 loop spans 14 amino acids. Germline V gene sequence: CDR1 ENHRY, CDR2 SYGVKD. CDR3 in DNA: TGTGCCATCGGGACGCAGGGTGGGAATCAGCCCCAGCATTTT. As protein: CAIGTQGGNQPQHF.